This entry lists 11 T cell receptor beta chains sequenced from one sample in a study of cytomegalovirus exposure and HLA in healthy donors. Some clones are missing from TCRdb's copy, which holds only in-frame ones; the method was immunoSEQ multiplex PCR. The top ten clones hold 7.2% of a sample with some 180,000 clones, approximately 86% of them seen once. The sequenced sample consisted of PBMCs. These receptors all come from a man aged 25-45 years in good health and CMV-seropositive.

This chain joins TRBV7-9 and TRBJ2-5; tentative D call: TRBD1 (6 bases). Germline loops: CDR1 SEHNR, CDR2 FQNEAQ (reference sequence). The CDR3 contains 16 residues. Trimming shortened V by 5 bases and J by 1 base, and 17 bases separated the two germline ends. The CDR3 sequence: CASSQGRGSIQETQYF. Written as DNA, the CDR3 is TGTGCCAGCAGCCAAGGCAGGGGTTCGATCCAAGAGACCCAGTACTTC.

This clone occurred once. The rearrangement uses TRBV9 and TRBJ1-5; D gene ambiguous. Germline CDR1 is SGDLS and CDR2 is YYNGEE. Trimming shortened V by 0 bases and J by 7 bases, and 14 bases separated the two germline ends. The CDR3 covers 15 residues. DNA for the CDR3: TGTGCCAGCAGCGTAGATGGTAGGCCCCGACAGCCCCAGCATTTT. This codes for CASSVDGRPRQPQHF.

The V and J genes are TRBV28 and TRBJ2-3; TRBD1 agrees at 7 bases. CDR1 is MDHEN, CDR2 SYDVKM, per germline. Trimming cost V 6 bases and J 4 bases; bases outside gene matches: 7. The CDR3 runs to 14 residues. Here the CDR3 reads CASRTGNRADTQYF. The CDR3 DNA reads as TGTGCCAGCAGGACAGGGAATCGGGCAGATACGCAGTATTTT.

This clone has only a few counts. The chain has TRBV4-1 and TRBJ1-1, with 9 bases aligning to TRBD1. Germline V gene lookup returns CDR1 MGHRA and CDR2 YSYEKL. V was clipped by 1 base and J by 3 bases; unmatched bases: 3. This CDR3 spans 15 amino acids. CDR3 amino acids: CASSQGQGGYTEAFF. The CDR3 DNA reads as TGCGCCAGCAGCCAAGGACAGGGGGGGTACACTGAAGCTTTCTTT.

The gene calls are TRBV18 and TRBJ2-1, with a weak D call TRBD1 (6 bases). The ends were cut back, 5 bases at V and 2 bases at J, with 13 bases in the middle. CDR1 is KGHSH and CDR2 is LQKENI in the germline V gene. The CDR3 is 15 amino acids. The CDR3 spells CASSNAQGPYNEQFF. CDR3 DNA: TGTGCCAGCTCAAATGCCCAGGGGCCCTACAATGAGCAGTTCTTC. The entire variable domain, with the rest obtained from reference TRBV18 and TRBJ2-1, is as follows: NAGVMQNPRHLVRRRGQEARLRCSPMKGHSHVYWYRQLPEEGLKFMVYLQKENIIDESGMPKERFSAEFPKEGPSILRIQQVVRGDSAAYFCASSNAQGPYNEQFFGPGTRLTVL.

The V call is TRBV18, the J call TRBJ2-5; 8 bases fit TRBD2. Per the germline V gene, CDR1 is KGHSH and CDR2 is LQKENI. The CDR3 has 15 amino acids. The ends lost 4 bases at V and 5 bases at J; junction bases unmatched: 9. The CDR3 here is CASSRVAGLGETQYF. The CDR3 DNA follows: TGTGCCAGCTCACGGGTAGCGGGGCTCGGTGAGACCCAGTACTTC.

The DNA of the CDR3 is TGTGCCATCAGGGACGGACAGAACCCTTACGAGCAGTACTTC. As protein: CAIRDGQNPYEQYF. The chain employs TRBV10-3 and TRBJ2-7, with D possibly TRBD1 on 6 matching bases. The germline V gene has CDR1 ENHRY and CDR2 SYGVKD. V lost 6 bases and J 4 bases, leaving 16 bases between the germline ends. The CDR3 runs 14 residues.

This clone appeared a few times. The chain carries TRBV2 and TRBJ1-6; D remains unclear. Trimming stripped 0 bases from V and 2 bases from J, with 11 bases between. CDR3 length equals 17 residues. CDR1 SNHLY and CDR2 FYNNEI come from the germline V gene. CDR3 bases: TGTGCCAGCAGTGAAGCGGTTGTGAGAGCCTATAATTCACCCCTCCACTTT. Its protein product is CASSEAVVRAYNSPLHF.

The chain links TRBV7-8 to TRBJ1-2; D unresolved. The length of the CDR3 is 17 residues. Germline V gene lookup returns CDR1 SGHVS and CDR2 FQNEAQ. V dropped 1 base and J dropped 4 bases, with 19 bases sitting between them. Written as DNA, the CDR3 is TGTGCCAGCAGCTTAGAGGTTTGGACGCCATCGATCTATGGCTACACCTTC. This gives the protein CASSLEVWTPSIYGYTF.

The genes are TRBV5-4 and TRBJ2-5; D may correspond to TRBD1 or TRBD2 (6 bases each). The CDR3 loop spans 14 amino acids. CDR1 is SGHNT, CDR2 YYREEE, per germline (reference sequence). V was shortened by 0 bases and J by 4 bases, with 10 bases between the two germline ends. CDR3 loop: CASSLEGGGETQYF. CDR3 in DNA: TGTGCCAGCAGCTTGGAGGGGGGCGGAGAGACCCAGTACTTC.

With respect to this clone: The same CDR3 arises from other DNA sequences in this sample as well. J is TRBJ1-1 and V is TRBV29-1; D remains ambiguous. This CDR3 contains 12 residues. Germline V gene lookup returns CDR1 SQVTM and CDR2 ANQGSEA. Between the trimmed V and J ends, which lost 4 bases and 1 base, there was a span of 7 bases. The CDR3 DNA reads TGCAGCGTTGGGGGATGGAACACTGAAGCTTTCTTT. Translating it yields CSVGGWNTEAFF. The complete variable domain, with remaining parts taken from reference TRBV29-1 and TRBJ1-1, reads SAVISQKPSRDICQRGTSLTIQCQVDSQVTMMFWYRQQPGQSLTLIATANQGSEATYESGFVIDKFPISRPNLTFSTLTVSNMSPEDSSIYLCSVGGWNTEAFFGQGTRLTVV.